Sequencing of this T cell receptor (beta chain) was carried out in a study of blood T cell repertoires in COVID-19. Only in-frame clones appear in the TCRdb table, and some are missing; sequencing was by immunoSEQ multiplex PCR. The sample has almost 70,000 clones; under 85% are singletons. This TCR was sampled from a man aged 55 to 70 with acute or convalescent COVID-19. The sequencing input was peripheral blood.

The CDR3 DNA reads as TGTGCCAGCTCACCAACCCCTACAGGGATTAGCAAAGAGACCCAGTACTTC. Protein product: CASSPTPTGISKETQYF. The chain is built from TRBV18 and TRBJ2-5, with D perhaps TRBD1 (6 bases). Germline V CDR1 and CDR2: KGHSH, LQKENI. V was trimmed by 2 bases and J by 3 bases, leaving 19 bases between them. The length of the CDR3 is 17 residues.